The T cell receptor (beta chain) under discussion was sequenced for a study of patients and donors after allogeneic stem cell transplantation. TCRdb reprocessed the RT-PCR reads via MiXCR and lists one record per CDR3 protein. The sample includes approximately 160,000 distinct CDR3 sequences, approximately 28% of them seen just once. Sequencing was carried out using blood, either unsorted or a sorted T cell fraction (not recorded which). This receptor was taken from a human donor who was either an allogeneic HSCT recipient or a stem cell or donor lymphocyte infusion donor (not recorded which). It is not recorded whose cells these are; they may come from a transplant donor.

CDR3: CASSLGTSVPPWDEQFF. The CDR3 nucleotides read TGCGCCAGCAGCCTCGGGACTAGCGTTCCGCCCTGGGATGAGCAGTTCTTC. The V call is TRBV5-1, the J call TRBJ2-1, with 10 bases identical to TRBD2. V lost 4 bases to trimming and J lost 8 bases; unmatched junction nucleotides: 15. This CDR3 comprises 17 residues. CDR1 is SGHRS, CDR2 YFSETQ, per germline.